This T cell receptor beta chain was identified in a study of blood T cell repertoires in COVID-19. Turning to the study itself: Italy, Spain and the United States were the sources of the convalescent and acute COVID-19 samples. Sources were T cells, B-cell-depleted T cells, or PBMCs; the material itself was cDNA or gDNA.

In the original processing: The authors estimated nucleated cell counts from reference gene primer amplification. Data came from immunoSEQ multiplex PCR; TCRdb stores just in-frame clones and leaves some out. For V, J and clone size, that table is used; D and trimming come from the DNA. The sample lists 150,000 to 200,000 clones; around 80% were seen once. This receptor was obtained from a woman older than 75 with acute or convalescent COVID-19. The specimen sequenced was peripheral blood.

CDR3 sequence (DNA): TGTGCCAGCAGCTTGAGGGGGAGGCAGTTCTTC. Its translation: CASSLRGRQFF. V gene TRBV7-8 combines with J gene TRBJ2-1; perhaps TRBD1 as D (6 bases). CDR1 is SGHVS, CDR2 FQNEAQ, per germline. Between the trimmed V and J ends, which lost 3 bases and 12 bases, there was a span of 9 bases. CDR3 length equals 11 residues.